This T cell receptor (beta chain) stems from a study of T cell repertoires in cytomegalovirus infection (dated by TCRdb to between 2018 and 2020). Background on the whole study: Because public TCR beta signatures pointed to carriage of CMV infection together with the matching HLA type, the HLA type of each donor mattered for the analysis.

Results and caveats for the whole study, not just this receptor: In the ex vivo response, HLA-C-restricted CMV-specific TCR beta clonotypes were dominant, and in two of eight donors the single most frequent clonotype came from this HLA-C-restricted group. Carriers of CMV infection plus the relevant HLA type were discriminated by the cumulative frequency of public TCR beta family members in the study cohort and in an independent roughly 340-donor cohort.

Data came from an Illumina HiSeq 1500. The raw public reads went through TCRdb reprocessing: fastp at Q25, MiXCR clone calling, in-frame beta chains kept. Rows are unified per CDR3 protein, each entry keeping the most common DNA and genes. Present in this sample are approximately 180,000 distinct CDR3 sequences, 8% to 10% of which were seen just once. Approximately 4.2% of the sample is taken by the ten largest. Taken from the germline V gene (reference sequence), the CDR1 and CDR2 loops are DFQATT and SNEGSKA. The V and J ends are trimmed by 4 bases and 9 bases, leaving 16 bases between them. From cysteine to phenylalanine, the CDR3 is 13 amino acids long. The retained sequence is limited to the CDR3, 39 bases, with the frame set at the first base. This clonotype was detected many times. The specificity of this receptor is unknown. There are no base qualities to consult, and no much larger clone falls within one base.

This TCR derives from a human donor in good health (CMV status not recorded). Some clones in this sample may be carry-over from other donors' samples. Recombination joined TRBV20-1 with TRBJ2-1; the D gene is perhaps TRBD2, on 5 matching bases. The sequencing sample was made of PBMCs. The CDR3 reads CSANEAVLGEQFF. The nucleotide sequence is given as TGCAGTGCTAATGAAGCGGTCCTCGGTGAGCAGTTCTTC.